These T cell receptor beta chains were read from a single sample in a study of T cell changes during pregnancy in multiple sclerosis. TCRdb's table, derived via immunoSEQ multiplex PCR, lists solely in-frame clones and lacks some. The data hold fewer than 100,000 clones, with 85% to 95% observed a single time. This material consisted of peripheral blood, taken after pregnancy. The receptors were sampled from a female donor in good health, enrolled as a control in a pregnancy study. CDR3s include the opening cysteine and the closing phenylalanine or tryptophan. The D gene is left open where the match is weak. Clone size, where shown, is once, few, many, or a class for clones that have expanded.

J: TRBJ2-3
D: NA
size: NA
length: 18
V: TRBV27
DNA: TGTGCCAGCAGATCCGGATACGTGAGGGTGTCGCACGCAGATACGCAGTATTTT
CDR3: CASRSGYVRVSHADTQYF

J: TRBJ2-1
D: NA
size: NA
length: 16
V: TRBV7-2
DNA: TGTGCCAGCAGCTTAAACGGTCTAAGCTCCTACAATGAGCAGTTCTTC
CDR3: CASSLNGLSSYNEQFF

J: TRBJ2-1
D: TRBD2
size: NA
length: 14
V: TRBV13
DNA: TGTGCCAGCGCCCCACGGGGGGGCAGGGATGAGCAGTTCTTC
CDR3: CASAPRGGRDEQFF

J: TRBJ1-1
D: NA
size: NA
length: 12
V: TRBV28
DNA: TGTGCCAGCCGAGTCCAGGGGACTGAAGCTTTCTTT
CDR3: CASRVQGTEAFF

J: TRBJ2-1
D: TRBD1
size: NA
length: 16
V: TRBV4-2
DNA: TGTGCCAGCAGCCAAGAGCTGGGGACAGGGTACAATGAGCAGTTCTTC
CDR3: CASSQELGTGYNEQFF

J: TRBJ2-3
D: TRBD1
size: NA
length: 14
V: TRBV15
DNA: TGTGCCACCAGCCGCGGACAGGGCACAGATACGCAGTATTTT
CDR3: CATSRGQGTDTQYF

J: TRBJ2-1
D: NA
size: NA
length: 16
V: TRBV2
DNA: TGTGCCAGCACAGGCTGGCCCGAAAGCTCCTACAATGAGCAGTTCTTC
CDR3: CASTGWPESSYNEQFF

J: TRBJ2-2
D: NA
size: NA
length: 14
V: TRBV18
DNA: TGTGCCAGCTCACCTAGCGAGAACACCGGGGAGCTGTTTTTT
CDR3: CASSPSENTGELFF

J: TRBJ2-5
D: TRBD2
size: once
length: 15
V: TRBV6-6
DNA: TGTGCCAGCAGTTCCCCCGGTAGCGGGGAAGAGACCCAGTACTTC
CDR3: CASSSPGSGEETQYF

J: TRBJ1-5
D: NA
size: NA
length: 15
V: TRBV5-8
DNA: TGTGCCAGCAGCTTGGCTCAGGGGAGCAATCAGCCCCAGCATTTT
CDR3: CASSLAQGSNQPQHF

J: TRBJ2-7
D: TRBD2
size: NA
length: 19
V: TRBV4-1
DNA: TGCGCCAGCAGCGGTCCGGGACTAGCGGGAGGTTCCCCCAAGGACGAGCAGTACTTC
CDR3: CASSGPGLAGGSPKDEQYF

J: TRBJ2-7
D: TRBD2
size: NA
length: 17
V: TRBV19
DNA: TGTGCCAGTAGTAGCCCTTTTGCGCGGGAGGGTAACTACGAGCAGTACTTC
CDR3: CASSSPFAREGNYEQYF

J: TRBJ1-3
D: TRBD1
size: NA
length: 13
V: TRBV6-1
DNA: TGTGCCAGCAGTTTTGACAGGGGGCACACCATATATTTT
CDR3: CASSFDRGHTIYF

J: TRBJ1-2
D: NA
size: NA
length: 16
V: TRBV6-5
DNA: TGTGCCAGCAGTTACTCGTTAGCAGGACAGATCTATGGCTACACCTTC
CDR3: CASSYSLAGQIYGYTF

J: TRBJ1-2
D: NA
size: NA
length: 14
V: TRBV6-4
DNA: TGTGCCAGCAGTGAGAGTAGCGAGGGATTCGGCTACACCTTC
CDR3: CASSESSEGFGYTF

J: TRBJ1-1
D: TRBD1
size: NA
length: 14
V: TRBV11-2
DNA: TGTGCCAGCAGCCTCGACAGGGGGAGGACTGAAGCTTTCTTT
CDR3: CASSLDRGRTEAFF

J: TRBJ1-1
D: NA
size: NA
length: 14
V: TRBV6-5
DNA: TGTGCCAGCAGTCGTCGATCGGGGAACACTGAAGCTTTCTTT
CDR3: CASSRRSGNTEAFF

J: TRBJ1-5
D: NA
size: NA
length: 16
V: TRBV2
DNA: TGTGCCAGCAGTGGTTCTGAGGGCTTTGGGTCGGGGCCCCAGCATTTT
CDR3: CASSGSEGFGSGPQHF

J: TRBJ2-7
D: TRBD2
size: NA
length: 14
V: TRBV6-5
DNA: TGTGCCAGCAGCCGGGAGGAAGGTTACTACGAGCAGTACTTC
CDR3: CASSREEGYYEQYF

J: TRBJ2-7
D: TRBD2
size: few
length: 18
V: TRBV7-2
DNA: TGTGCCAGCAGCTTAGAGCCTAGCGGGATTTGGGGCTCCTACGAGCAGTACTTC
CDR3: CASSLEPSGIWGSYEQYF

J: TRBJ2-5
D: NA
size: NA
length: 13
V: TRBV6-6
DNA: TGTGCCAGCACCGACAGTGACCAAGAGACCCAGTACTTC
CDR3: CASTDSDQETQYF

J: TRBJ2-1
D: NA
size: NA
length: 13
V: TRBV6-5
DNA: TGTGCCACTGGGACACGGCCAGGAAATGAGCAGTTCTTC
CDR3: CATGTRPGNEQFF

J: TRBJ1-2
D: NA
size: NA
length: 16
V: TRBV6-6
DNA: TGTGCCAGCAGTACTCGCGACGAGGGAGCAAGCTATGGCTACACCTTC
CDR3: CASSTRDEGASYGYTF

J: TRBJ1-3
D: NA
size: few
length: 17
V: TRBV4-1
DNA: TGCGCCAGCAGCCAATCACCCCCAGGGAATAATGGAAACACCATATATTTT
CDR3: CASSQSPPGNNGNTIYF

J: TRBJ2-3
D: NA
size: NA
length: 15
V: TRBV9
DNA: TGTGCCAGCAGCCGTGTGGGGCCCAGCACAGATACGCAGTATTTT
CDR3: CASSRVGPSTDTQYF

J: TRBJ1-1
D: TRBD1
size: NA
length: 15
V: TRBV6-6
DNA: TGTGCCAGCAGAACAGGGGGCGGATCGAACACTGAAGCTTTCTTT
CDR3: CASRTGGGSNTEAFF

J: TRBJ2-1
D: TRBD2
size: NA
length: 17
V: TRBV5-1
DNA: TGCGCCAGCAGCCAAGGACTAGCGGGATCTACCTACAATGAGCAGTTCTTC
CDR3: CASSQGLAGSTYNEQFF

J: TRBJ2-7
D: TRBD1
size: NA
length: 14
V: TRBV9
DNA: TGTGCCAGCAGCGTAACGGGGACAGACTACGAGCAGTACTTC
CDR3: CASSVTGTDYEQYF